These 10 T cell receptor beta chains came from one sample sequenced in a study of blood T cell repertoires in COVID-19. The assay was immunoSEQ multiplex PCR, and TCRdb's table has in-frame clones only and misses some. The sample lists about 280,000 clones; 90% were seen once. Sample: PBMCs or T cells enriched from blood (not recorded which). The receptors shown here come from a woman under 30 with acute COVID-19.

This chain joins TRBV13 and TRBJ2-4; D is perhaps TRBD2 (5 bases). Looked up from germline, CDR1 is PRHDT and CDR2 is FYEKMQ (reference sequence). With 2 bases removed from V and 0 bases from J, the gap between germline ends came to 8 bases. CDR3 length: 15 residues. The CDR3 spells CASSLLRVAKNIQYF. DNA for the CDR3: TGTGCCAGCAGCTTATTGCGGGTAGCCAAAAACATTCAGTACTTC.

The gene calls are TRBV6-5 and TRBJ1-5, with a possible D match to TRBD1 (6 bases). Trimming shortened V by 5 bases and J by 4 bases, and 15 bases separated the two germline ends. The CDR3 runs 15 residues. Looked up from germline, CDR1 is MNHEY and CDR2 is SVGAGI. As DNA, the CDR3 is TGTGCCAGCAGTCGGACACAGGGTCAAAATCAGCCCCAGCATTTT. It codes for CASSRTQGQNQPQHF.

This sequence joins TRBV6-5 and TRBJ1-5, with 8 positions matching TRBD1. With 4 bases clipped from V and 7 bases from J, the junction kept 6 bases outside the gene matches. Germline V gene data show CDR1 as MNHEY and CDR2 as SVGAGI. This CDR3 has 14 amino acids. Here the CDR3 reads CASSFSRGRQPQHF. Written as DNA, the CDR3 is TGTGCCAGCAGTTTCTCCAGGGGGCGACAGCCCCAGCATTTT.

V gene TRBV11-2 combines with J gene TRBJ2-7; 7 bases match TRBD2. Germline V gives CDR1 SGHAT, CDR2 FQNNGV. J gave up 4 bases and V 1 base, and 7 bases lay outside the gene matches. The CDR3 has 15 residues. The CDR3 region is CASSLGLAPLYEQYF. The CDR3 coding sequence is TGTGCCAGCAGCTTAGGACTAGCCCCCCTTTACGAGCAGTACTTC.

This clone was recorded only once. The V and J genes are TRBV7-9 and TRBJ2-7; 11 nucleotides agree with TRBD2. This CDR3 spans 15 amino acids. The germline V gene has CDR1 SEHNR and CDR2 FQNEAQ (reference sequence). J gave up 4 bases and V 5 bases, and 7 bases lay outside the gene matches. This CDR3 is CASSLLAGGGYEQYF. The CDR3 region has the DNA TGTGCCAGCAGCCTCCTAGCGGGAGGTGGGTACGAGCAGTACTTC.

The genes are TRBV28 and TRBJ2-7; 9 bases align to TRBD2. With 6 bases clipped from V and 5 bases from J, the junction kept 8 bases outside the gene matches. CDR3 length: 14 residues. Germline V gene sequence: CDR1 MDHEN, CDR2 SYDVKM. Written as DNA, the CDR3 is TGTGCCAGCAGGGCGGGGGGGCCCCTAAACGAGCAGTACTTC. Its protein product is CASRAGGPLNEQYF.

This CDR3 is CASSTPGLWETQYF. The CDR3 DNA sequence: TGTGCCAGTAGCACACCGGGACTCTGGGAGACCCAGTACTTC. The chain links TRBV19 to TRBJ2-5; D perhaps matches TRBD2 (6 bases). The CDR3 is made up of 14 amino acids. The V and J ends lost 6 bases and 5 bases respectively, with 16 bases between them. Germline-derived CDR1 and CDR2 are LNHDA and SQIVND (reference sequence). Supplemented by reference TRBV19 and TRBJ2-5, the full variable domain reads DGGITQSPKYLFRKEGQNVTLSCEQNLNHDAMYWYRQDPGQGLRLIYYSQIVNDFQKGDIAEGYSVSREKKESFPLTVTSAQKNPTAFYLCASSTPGLWETQYFGPGTRLLVL.

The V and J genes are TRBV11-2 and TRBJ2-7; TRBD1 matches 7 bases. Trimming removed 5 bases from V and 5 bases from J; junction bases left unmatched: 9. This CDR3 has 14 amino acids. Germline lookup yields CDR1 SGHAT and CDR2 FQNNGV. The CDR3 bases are TGTGCCAGCAGCATAACCGGACAGGCCGACGAGCAGTACTTC. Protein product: CASSITGQADEQYF.

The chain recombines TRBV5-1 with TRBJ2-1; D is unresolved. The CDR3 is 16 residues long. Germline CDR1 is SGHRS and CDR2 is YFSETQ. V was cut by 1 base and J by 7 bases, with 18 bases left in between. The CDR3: CASSLHSALVENEQFF. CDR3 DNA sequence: TGCGCCAGCAGCTTGCACAGTGCCCTCGTTGAGAATGAGCAGTTCTTC. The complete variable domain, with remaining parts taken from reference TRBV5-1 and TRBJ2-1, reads KAGVTQTPRYLIKTRGQQVTLSCSPISGHRSVSWYQQTPGQGLQFLFEYFSETQRNKGNFPGRFSGRQFSNSRSEMNVSTLELGDSALYLCASSLHSALVENEQFFGPGTRLTVL.

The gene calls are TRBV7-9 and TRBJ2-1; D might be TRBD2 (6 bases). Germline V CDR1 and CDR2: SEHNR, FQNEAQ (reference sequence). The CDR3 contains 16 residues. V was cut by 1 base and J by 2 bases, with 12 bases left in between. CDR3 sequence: CASSLEARETYNEQFF. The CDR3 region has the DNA TGTGCCAGCAGCTTAGAGGCTCGGGAGACCTACAATGAGCAGTTCTTC.